This entry concerns a single TCR beta chain. This sample is drawn from a study of blood T cell repertoires in COVID-19. Measured with immunoSEQ multiplex PCR; TCRdb has only the in-frame clones, and not every one. Seen here are roughly 300,000 clones, roughly 90% observed once, and the top ten hold 2.3%. Participant age was about 18 to 95 years, and participants resided in fewer than 30 US areas. Which cohort a participant joined came from the clinical history participants gave. This TCR came from a woman aged 40 to 50 with acute COVID-19. The specimen sequenced was PBMCs or T cells enriched from blood (not recorded which).

CDR3 residues: CASARTRGSGNTIYF. Written as DNA, the CDR3 is TGTGCCAGCGCCAGGACCCGGGGTTCAGGAAACACCATATATTTT. J is TRBJ1-3 and V is TRBV21-1. TRBV21-1 is tagged as a pseudogene. The CDR3 length is 15 residues.